The sequence of this TCR beta chain was determined in a study of blood T cell repertoires in COVID-19. Study-level information: Spain, Italy and the United States supplied samples that represented acute and convalescent COVID-19.

Original handling: The authors estimated nucleated cell counts from reference gene primer amplification. Using immunoSEQ multiplex PCR, the repertoire was profiled, and TCRdb retains in-frame clones only, with some absent. The D gene and trimming were derived from the DNA, and the V and J assignments and clone size from that table. This sample has about 200,000 clones, with 80% to 90% found just once. The CDR3 contains 14 residues. The source of this sequence is a woman in her thirties or forties with active or convalescent COVID-19. Sequencing input: peripheral blood. The chain couples TRBV21-1 to TRBJ1-4; TRBD1 is the table's D call, not checked against the DNA. TRBV21-1 is a documented pseudogene. The CDR3 loop is CASSGTGGNEKLFF. The CDR3 DNA is TGTGCCAGCAGCGGCACAGGGGGTAATGAAAAACTGTTTTTT.